A single sample gave rise to the 3 T cell receptor beta chains below, sequenced in a study of cytomegalovirus exposure and HLA in healthy donors. Primers: 60 Vbeta forward and 13 Jbeta reverse. Some clones are missing from TCRdb's copy, which holds only in-frame ones; the method was immunoSEQ multiplex PCR. This table holds around 240,000 clones, around 80% found once. The material sequenced was PBMCs. All receptors come from a middle-aged woman in good health and CMV-seropositive.

The J gene is TRBJ2-5, the V gene TRBV11-3; D possibly corresponds to TRBD1 (6 bases). Germline CDR1 SGHNT, CDR2 YENEEA. This CDR3 contains 16 residues. V was clipped by 2 bases and J by 0 bases, with 13 bases between them. CDR3: CASSLRQGKYQETQYF. The CDR3 DNA reads as TGTGCCAGCAGCTTACGGCAGGGGAAGTACCAAGAGACCCAGTACTTC.

The V gene is TRBV18, the J gene TRBJ2-2; no clear D gene. Germline loops: CDR1 KGHSH, CDR2 LQKENI. CDR3 size: 15 residues. V dropped 2 bases and J dropped 4 bases, with 11 bases sitting between them. The CDR3 loop reads CASSPNEAVTGELFF. The CDR3 coding sequence is TGTGCCAGCTCACCAAACGAGGCAGTCACCGGGGAGCTGTTTTTT.

The rearrangement uses TRBV9 and TRBJ2-5, with D possibly being TRBD1 (6 bases). The CDR3 length is 15 residues. The V and J ends lost 10 bases and 1 base respectively, with 20 bases between them. Germline CDR1 and CDR2: SGDLS and YYNGEE. CDR3 loop: CASSPTGAFQETQYF. The DNA for the CDR3 is TGTGCCTCCAGCCCGACAGGAGCGTTCCAAGAGACCCAGTACTTC.